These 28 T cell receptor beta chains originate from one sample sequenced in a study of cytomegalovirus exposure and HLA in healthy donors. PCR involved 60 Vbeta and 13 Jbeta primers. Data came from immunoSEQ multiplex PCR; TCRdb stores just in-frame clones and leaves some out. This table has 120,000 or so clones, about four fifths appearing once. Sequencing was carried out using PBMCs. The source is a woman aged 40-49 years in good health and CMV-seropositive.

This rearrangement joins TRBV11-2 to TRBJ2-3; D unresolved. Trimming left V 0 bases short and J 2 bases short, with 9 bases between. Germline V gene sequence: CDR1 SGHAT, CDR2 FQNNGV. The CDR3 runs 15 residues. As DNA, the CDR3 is TGTGCCAGCAGCTTAGATAGAAGTTTCACAGATACGCAGTATTTT. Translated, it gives CASSLDRSFTDTQYF.

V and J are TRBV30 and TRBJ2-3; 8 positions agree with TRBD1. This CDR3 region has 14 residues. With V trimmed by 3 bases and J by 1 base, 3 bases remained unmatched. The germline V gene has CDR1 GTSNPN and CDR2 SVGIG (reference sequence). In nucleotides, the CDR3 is TGTGCCTGGAGGGGGGACAGGCGCACAGATACGCAGTATTTT. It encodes CAWRGDRRTDTQYF.

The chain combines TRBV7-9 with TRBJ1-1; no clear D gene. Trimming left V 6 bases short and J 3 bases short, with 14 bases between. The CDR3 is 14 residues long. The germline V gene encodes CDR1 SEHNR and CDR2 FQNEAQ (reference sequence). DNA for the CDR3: TGTGCCAGCAGGCCACAGTCGGCGTACACTGAAGCTTTCTTT. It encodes CASRPQSAYTEAFF.

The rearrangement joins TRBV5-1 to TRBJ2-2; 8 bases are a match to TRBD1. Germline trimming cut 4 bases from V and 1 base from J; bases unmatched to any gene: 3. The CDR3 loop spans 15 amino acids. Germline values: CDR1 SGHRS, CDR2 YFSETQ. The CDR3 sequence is CASSEGTGNTGELFF. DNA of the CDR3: TGCGCCAGCAGCGAGGGGACAGGGAACACCGGGGAGCTGTTTTTT.

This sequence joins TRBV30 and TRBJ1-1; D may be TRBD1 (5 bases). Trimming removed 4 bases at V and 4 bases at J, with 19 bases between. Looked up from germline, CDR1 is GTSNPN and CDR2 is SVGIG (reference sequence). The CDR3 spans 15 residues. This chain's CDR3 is CAWNRIRGVGTEAFF. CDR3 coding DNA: TGTGCCTGGAATAGGATTCGGGGGGTTGGCACTGAAGCTTTCTTT.

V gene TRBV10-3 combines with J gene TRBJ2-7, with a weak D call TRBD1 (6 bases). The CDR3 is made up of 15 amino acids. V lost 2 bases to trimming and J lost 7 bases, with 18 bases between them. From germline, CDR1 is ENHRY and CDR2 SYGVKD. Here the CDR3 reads CAISERGSPTGEQYF. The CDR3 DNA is TGTGCCATCAGTGAGAGGGGGTCCCCCACTGGAGAGCAGTACTTC.

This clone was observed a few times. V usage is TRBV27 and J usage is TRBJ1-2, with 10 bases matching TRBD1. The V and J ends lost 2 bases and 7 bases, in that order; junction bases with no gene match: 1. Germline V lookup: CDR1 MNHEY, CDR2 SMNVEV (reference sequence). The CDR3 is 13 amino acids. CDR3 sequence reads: CASSLRTGGGYTF. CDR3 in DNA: TGTGCCAGCAGTTTAAGGACAGGGGGTGGCTACACCTTC.

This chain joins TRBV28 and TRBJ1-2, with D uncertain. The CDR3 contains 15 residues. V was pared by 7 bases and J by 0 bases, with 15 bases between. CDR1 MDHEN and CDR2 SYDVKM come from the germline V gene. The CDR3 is CASIQSGSSNYGYTF. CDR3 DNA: TGTGCCAGCATTCAGTCGGGATCCTCTAACTATGGCTACACCTTC.

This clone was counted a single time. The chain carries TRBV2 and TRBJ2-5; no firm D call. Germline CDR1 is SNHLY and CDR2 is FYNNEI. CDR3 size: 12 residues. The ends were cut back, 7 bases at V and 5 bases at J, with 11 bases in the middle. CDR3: CASTRALETQYF. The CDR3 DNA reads TGTGCCAGCACTCGCGCCCTGGAGACCCAGTACTTC.

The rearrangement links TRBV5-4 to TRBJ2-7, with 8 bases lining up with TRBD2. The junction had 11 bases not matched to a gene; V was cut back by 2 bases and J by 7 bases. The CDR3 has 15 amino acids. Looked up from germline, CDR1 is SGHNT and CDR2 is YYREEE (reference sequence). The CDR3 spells CASSFPTSGAGEQYF. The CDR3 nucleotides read TGTGCCAGCAGCTTTCCTACTAGCGGCGCAGGAGAGCAGTACTTC.

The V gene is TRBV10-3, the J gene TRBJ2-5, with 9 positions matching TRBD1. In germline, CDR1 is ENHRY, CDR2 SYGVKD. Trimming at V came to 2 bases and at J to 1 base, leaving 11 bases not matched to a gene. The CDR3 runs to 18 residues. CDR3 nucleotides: TGTGCCATCAGTGAGCCGAACCCGGGACAGGGCTCCCAAGAGACCCAGTACTTC. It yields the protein CAISEPNPGQGSQETQYF.

CDR3 in DNA: TGTGCCACCCAGGATAGGGGTGTTTACTACGAGCAGTACTTC. Amino acid sequence: CATQDRGVYYEQYF. The chain joins TRBV6-1 to TRBJ2-7; D possibly corresponds to TRBD1 (5 bases). Germline assignment: CDR1 MNHNS and CDR2 SASEGT. Trimming pared 10 bases from V and 3 bases from J, leaving 19 bases between. The CDR3 is 14 residues long.

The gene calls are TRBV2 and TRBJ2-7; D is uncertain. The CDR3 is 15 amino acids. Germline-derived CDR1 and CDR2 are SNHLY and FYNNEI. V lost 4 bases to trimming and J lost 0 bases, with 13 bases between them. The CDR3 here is CASSVLTGSSYEQYF. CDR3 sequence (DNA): TGTGCCAGCAGTGTCCTAACCGGGTCCTCCTACGAGCAGTACTTC.

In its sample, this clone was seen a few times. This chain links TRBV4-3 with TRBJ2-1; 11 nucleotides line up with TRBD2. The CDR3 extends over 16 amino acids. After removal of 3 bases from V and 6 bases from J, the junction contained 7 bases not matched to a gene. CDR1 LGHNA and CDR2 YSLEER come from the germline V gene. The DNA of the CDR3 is TGCGCCAGCAGCCAGGAACTAGCGGGAGAAGGCAATGAGCAGTTCTTC. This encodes CASSQELAGEGNEQFF.

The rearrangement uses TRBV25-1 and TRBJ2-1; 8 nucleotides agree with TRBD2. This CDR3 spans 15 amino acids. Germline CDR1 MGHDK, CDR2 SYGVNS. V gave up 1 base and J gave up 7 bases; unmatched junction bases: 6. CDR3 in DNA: TGTGCCAGCAGTGAATCTACTAGCGGATGGAATGAGCAGTTCTTC. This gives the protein CASSESTSGWNEQFF. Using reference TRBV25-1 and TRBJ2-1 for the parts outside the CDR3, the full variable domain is EADIYQTPRYLVIGTGKKITLECSQTMGHDKMYWYQQDPGMELHLIHYSYGVNSTEKGDLSSESTVSRIRTEHFPLTLESARPSHTSQYLCASSESTSGWNEQFFGPGTRLTVL.

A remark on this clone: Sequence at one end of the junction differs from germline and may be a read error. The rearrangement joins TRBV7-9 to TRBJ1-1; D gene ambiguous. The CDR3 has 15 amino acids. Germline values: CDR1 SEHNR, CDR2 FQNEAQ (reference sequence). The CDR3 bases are TGTTCCAGCAGCTTAGTCGGCAGGAAGAACACTGAAGCTTTCTTT. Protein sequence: CSSSLVGRKNTEAFF.

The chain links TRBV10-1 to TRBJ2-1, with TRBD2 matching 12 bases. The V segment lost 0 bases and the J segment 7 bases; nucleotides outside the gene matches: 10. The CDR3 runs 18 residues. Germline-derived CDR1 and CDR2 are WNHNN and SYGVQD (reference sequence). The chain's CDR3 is CASSESVFGTSGRNEQFF. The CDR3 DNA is TGCGCCAGCAGTGAGTCAGTATTCGGAACTAGCGGGAGGAATGAGCAGTTCTTC.

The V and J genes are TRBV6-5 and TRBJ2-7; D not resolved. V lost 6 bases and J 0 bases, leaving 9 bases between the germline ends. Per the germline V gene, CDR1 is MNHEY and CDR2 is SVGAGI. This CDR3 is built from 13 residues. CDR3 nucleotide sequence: TGTGCCAGCAGGAGACAAAACTCCTACGAGCAGTACTTC. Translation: CASRRQNSYEQYF.

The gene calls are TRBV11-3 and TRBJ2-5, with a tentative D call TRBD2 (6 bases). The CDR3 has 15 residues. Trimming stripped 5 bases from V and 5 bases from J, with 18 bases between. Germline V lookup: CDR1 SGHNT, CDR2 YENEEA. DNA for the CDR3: TGTGCCAGCAGCCCTCCGGCACACGCGGGGGAGACCCAGTACTTC. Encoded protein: CASSPPAHAGETQYF. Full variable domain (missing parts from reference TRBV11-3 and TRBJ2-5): EAGVVQSPRYKIIEKKQPVAFWCNPISGHNTLYWYLQNLGQGPELLIRYENEEAVDDSQLPKDRFSAERLKGVDSTLKIQPAELGDSAVYLCASSPPAHAGETQYFGPGTRLLVL.

CDR3 sequence reads: CASSVRYPYEQYF. In DNA, the CDR3 is TGTGCCAGCAGTGTCCGCTATCCCTACGAGCAGTACTTC. This chain links TRBV27 with TRBJ2-7; D gene ambiguous. The V and J ends lost 5 bases and 2 bases respectively, with 10 bases between them. The CDR3 totals 13 residues. The V gene's germline CDR1 is MNHEY and CDR2 SMNVEV (reference sequence).

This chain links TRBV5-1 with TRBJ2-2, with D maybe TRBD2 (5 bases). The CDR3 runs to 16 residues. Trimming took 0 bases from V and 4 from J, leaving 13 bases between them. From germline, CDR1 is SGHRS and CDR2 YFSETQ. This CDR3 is CASSLGVAGVTGELFF. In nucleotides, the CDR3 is TGCGCCAGCAGCTTGGGTGTGGCCGGGGTCACCGGGGAGCTGTTTTTT.

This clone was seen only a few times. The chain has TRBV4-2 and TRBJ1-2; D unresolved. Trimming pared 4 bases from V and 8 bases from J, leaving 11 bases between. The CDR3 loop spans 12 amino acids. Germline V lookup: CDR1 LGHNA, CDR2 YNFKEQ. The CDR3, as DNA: TGTGCCAGCAGCCCCGCCGGGAGAGGCTACACCTTC. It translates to CASSPAGRGYTF.

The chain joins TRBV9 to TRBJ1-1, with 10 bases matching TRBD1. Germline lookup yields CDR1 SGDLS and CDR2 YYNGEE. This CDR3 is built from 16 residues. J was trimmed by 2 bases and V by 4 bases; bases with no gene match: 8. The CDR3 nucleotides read TGTGCCAGCAGCCGGGGCGGGACAGGGGTTAACACTGAAGCTTTCTTT. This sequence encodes CASSRGGTGVNTEAFF.

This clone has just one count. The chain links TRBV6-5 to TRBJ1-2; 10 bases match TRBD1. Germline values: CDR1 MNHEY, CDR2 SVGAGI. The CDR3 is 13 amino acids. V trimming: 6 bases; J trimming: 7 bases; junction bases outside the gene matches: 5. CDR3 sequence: CASRRGQGGGYTF. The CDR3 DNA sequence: TGTGCCAGCAGACGCGGACAGGGGGGTGGCTACACCTTC.

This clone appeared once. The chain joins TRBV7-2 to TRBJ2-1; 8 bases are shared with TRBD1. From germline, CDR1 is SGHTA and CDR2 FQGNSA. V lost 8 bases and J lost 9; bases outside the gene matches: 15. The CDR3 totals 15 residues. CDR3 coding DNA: TGTGCCAGCCACCTCCCCAGGGGGCGTCAAGGTGAGCAGTTCTTC. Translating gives CASHLPRGRQGEQFF.

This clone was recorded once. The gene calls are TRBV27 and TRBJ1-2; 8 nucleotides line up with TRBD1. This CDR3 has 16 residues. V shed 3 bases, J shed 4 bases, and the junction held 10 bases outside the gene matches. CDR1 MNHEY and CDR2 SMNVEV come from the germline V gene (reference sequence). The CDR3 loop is CASSLVYGRGPYGYTF. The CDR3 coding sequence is TGTGCCAGCAGTTTGGTATACGGCAGGGGGCCCTATGGCTACACCTTC.

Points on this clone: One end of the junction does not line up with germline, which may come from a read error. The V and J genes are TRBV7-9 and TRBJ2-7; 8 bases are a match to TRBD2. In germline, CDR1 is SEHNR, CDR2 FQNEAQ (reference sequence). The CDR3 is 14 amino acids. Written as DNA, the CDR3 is TGTTCCAGCAGCCCAGGACTAGCACGGCGCGAGCAGTACTTC. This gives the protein CSSSPGLARREQYF.

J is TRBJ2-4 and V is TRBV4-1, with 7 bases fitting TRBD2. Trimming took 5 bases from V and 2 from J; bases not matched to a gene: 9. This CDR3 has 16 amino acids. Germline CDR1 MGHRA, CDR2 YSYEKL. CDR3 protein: CASSDRKAGPKNIQYF. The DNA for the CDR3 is TGCGCCAGCAGCGATAGAAAAGCGGGACCCAAAAACATTCAGTACTTC.